A single sample gave rise to the 16 T cell receptor beta chains below, sequenced in a study of cytomegalovirus exposure and HLA in healthy donors. The data were produced by immunoSEQ multiplex PCR, yet TCRdb's version contains in-frame clones alone and is incomplete. The sample has about 160,000 clones, about 88% seen once. Sequencing was done on a sample of PBMCs. Source of these receptors: a woman between 18 and 29 years old in good health and CMV-seronegative.

This clone was seen a handful of times. This sequence joins TRBV7-9 and TRBJ1-1; D possibly corresponds to TRBD1 (6 bases). The germline V gene encodes CDR1 SEHNR and CDR2 FQNEAQ (reference sequence). The CDR3 has 16 amino acids. V lost 6 bases and J 11 bases, leaving 28 bases between the germline ends. The CDR3 DNA reads as TGTGCCAGCAGTTCGTACTCCGGGACATCTTCTTTTCGCGCTTTCTTT. It specifies CASSSYSGTSSFRAFF.

The chain has TRBV10-2 and TRBJ1-1; D may be TRBD1 (5 bases). Trimming removed 4 bases from V and 1 base from J, with 7 bases in between. The germline CDR1 and CDR2 sequences are WSHSY and SAAADI. This CDR3 has 13 amino acids. This chain's CDR3 is CASSGQTNTEAFF. Written as DNA, the CDR3 is TGCGCCAGCAGTGGACAGACGAACACTGAAGCTTTCTTT.

The chain combines TRBV12-5 with TRBJ1-1; TRBD1 matches at 10 bases. V lost 6 bases and J lost 3; bases outside the gene matches: 13. CDR1 LGHNT and CDR2 FRNRAP come from the germline V gene. The CDR3 has 17 residues. This chain's CDR3 is CASGGLRDRGRDTEAFF. CDR3 nucleotides: TGTGCTAGTGGGGGGTTGAGGGACAGGGGACGGGACACTGAAGCTTTCTTT.

The J gene is TRBJ1-2, the V gene TRBV27; 7 nucleotides match TRBD1. The CDR3 sequence is 16 residues long. The V gene end was trimmed by 2 bases and the J gene end by 8 bases; junction bases not matched to a gene: 14. Germline loops: CDR1 MNHEY, CDR2 SMNVEV (reference sequence). CDR3 sequence: CASSLRGQSLLWGYTF. The CDR3 DNA is TGTGCCAGCAGTTTAAGGGGACAGTCCCTTCTTTGGGGCTACACCTTC.

V and J are TRBV7-9 and TRBJ1-2; 10 nucleotides align to TRBD1. The CDR3 length is 15 residues. CDR1 and CDR2 from the germline V gene are SEHNR and FQNEAQ (reference sequence). Germline trimming cut 5 bases from V and 0 bases from J; bases unmatched to any gene: 3. Written as DNA, the CDR3 is TGTGCCAGCAGCCCGACAGGGGGCTCTAACTATGGCTACACCTTC. Amino acids: CASSPTGGSNYGYTF.

The chain is built from TRBV18 and TRBJ1-2; a possible D gene is TRBD1 (5 bases). Trimming removed 6 bases from V and 4 bases from J, with 15 bases in between. Germline CDR1 reads KGHSH; CDR2 reads LQKENI. This CDR3 is built from 14 residues. The CDR3 bases are TGTGCCAGCTCGCAGGGAATTAGTAGCTATGGCTACACCTTC. Residues: CASSQGISSYGYTF.

V and J are TRBV4-3 and TRBJ2-1, with 10 bases aligning to TRBD2. The CDR3 contains 15 residues. Per germline, CDR1 LGHNA and CDR2 YSLEER. The V segment lost 1 base and the J segment 4 bases; nucleotides outside the gene matches: 1. The CDR3 loop reads CASSQASGSYNEQFF. CDR3 coding DNA: TGCGCCAGCAGCCAAGCTAGCGGGAGTTACAATGAGCAGTTCTTC.

The sample holds a few counts of this clone. The chain uses TRBV5-5 and TRBJ2-2; unclear D gene. The CDR3 contains 15 residues. The germline CDR1 and CDR2 sequences are SGHKS and YYEKEE (reference sequence). V was cut by 4 bases and J by 4 bases, with 14 bases left in between. CDR3 amino acids: CASSLTFRSTGELFF. The CDR3 nucleotides read TGTGCCAGCAGCCTAACGTTTAGGAGCACCGGGGAGCTGTTTTTT.

The chain employs TRBV6-1 and TRBJ2-7, with 7 bases matching TRBD1. CDR1 is MNHNS, CDR2 SASEGT, per germline. CDR3 size: 13 residues. The trim removed 6 bases at V and 3 bases at J, leaving 5 bases unmatched. The CDR3 nucleotides read TGTGCCAGCAGAGGGGACAGCTACTACGAGCAGTACTTC. This encodes CASRGDSYYEQYF.

The chain recombines TRBV18 with TRBJ1-1, with TRBD1 matching over 7 bases. The CDR3 length is 15 residues. V lost 0 bases and J lost 3; bases outside the gene matches: 4. The germline CDR1 and CDR2 sequences are KGHSH and LQKENI. The CDR3 loop is CASSPPSGGHTEAFF. The CDR3 DNA is TGTGCCAGCTCACCACCTTCAGGGGGACACACTGAAGCTTTCTTT.

This chain connects TRBV14 to TRBJ1-2; D may be TRBD1 (6 bases). Trimming removed 2 bases at V and 4 bases at J, with 17 bases between. Germline CDR1 and CDR2: SGHDN and FVKESK. This CDR3 is 16 amino acids long. The CDR3 protein is CASSQYADSPFYGYTF. CDR3 DNA sequence: TGTGCCAGCAGCCAATACGCGGACAGCCCTTTCTATGGCTACACCTTC.

The rearrangement uses TRBV6-6 and TRBJ1-5; D gene uncertain. This CDR3 spans 16 amino acids. The V gene lost 8 bases and the J gene lost 0 bases, with 17 bases spanning the gap. Germline CDR1 is MNHNY and CDR2 is SVGAGI (reference sequence). In nucleotides, the CDR3 is TGTGCCAGCCGAAAACACCGGGGATATAGCAATCAGCCCCAGCATTTT. Translating it yields CASRKHRGYSNQPQHF.

The rearrangement joins TRBV6-5 to TRBJ1-2, with 9 bases matching TRBD1. The CDR3 extends over 14 amino acids. J lost 8 bases, V lost 0 bases, and 4 bases had no gene match. Germline CDR1 reads MNHEY; CDR2 reads SVGAGI. CDR3 loop: CASSYSTGGWGYTF. The CDR3 DNA reads TGTGCCAGCAGTTACTCTACAGGGGGCTGGGGCTACACCTTC.

The chain couples TRBV6-1 to TRBJ2-2; 9 bases fit TRBD1. Looked up from germline, CDR1 is MNHNS and CDR2 is SASEGT. J gave up 4 bases and V 4 bases, and 4 bases lay outside the gene matches. The CDR3 extends over 15 amino acids. The CDR3 reads CASSGGQGFTGELFF. DNA of the CDR3: TGTGCCAGCAGTGGAGGACAGGGGTTCACCGGGGAGCTGTTTTTT.

The CDR3 nucleotides are TGTGCCTTTCAGGGGGCTTCTAATGGCTACACCTTC. Encoded protein: CAFQGASNGYTF. The chain joins TRBV30 to TRBJ1-2; 8 positions agree with TRBD1. The CDR3 contains 12 residues. Per germline, CDR1 GTSNPN and CDR2 SVGIG (reference sequence). V lost 7 bases, J lost 6 bases, and 7 bases stayed unmatched.

The V and J genes are TRBV25-1 and TRBJ2-5, with a weak D call TRBD2 (5 bases). Germline V CDR1 and CDR2: MGHDK, SYGVNS. The CDR3 spans 9 residues. Trimming pared 11 bases from V and 5 bases from J, leaving 6 bases between. In DNA, the CDR3 is TGTGCCTCGGGGGAGACCCAGTACTTC. This gives the protein CASGETQYF.